What follows is one T cell receptor beta chain and its context. Antigen unknown. This sample is part of a study of OX40 agonist ivuxolimab in advanced cancers. About the study: Under the entry rules, prior anti-PD-1, anti-PD-L1 or anti-CTLA-4 therapy was allowed, and about 40% had some. Whole-study results and caveats: The specificity for antigen of the expanded peripheral T cells was not determined.

This table comes from immunoSEQ multiplex PCR, and its TCRdb copy is limited to in-frame clones, with some not included. The profile shows some 98,000 clones, just under 85% of them singletons. The origin of this receptor is an adult with an advanced solid tumor such as melanoma, head and neck, liver or kidney cancer. Source: CD4+ or CD8+ T cells sorted from blood, taken in a trial of the OX40 agonist ivuxolimab.

CDR3 sequence reads: CASSLTAGMADTQYF. DNA for the CDR3: TGCGCCAGCAGCTTGACAGCGGGAATGGCAGATACGCAGTATTTT. The V and J genes are TRBV5-1 and TRBJ2-3; TRBD2 matches at 7 bases. The CDR3 is made up of 15 amino acids. Trimming at V came to 1 base and at J to 4 bases, leaving 6 bases not matched to a gene. Germline loops: CDR1 SGHRS, CDR2 YFSETQ.